This T cell receptor (beta chain) was sequenced during a study of cytomegalovirus exposure and HLA in healthy donors. Study conclusions and caveats: A reported reduction in N-insertions relative to the 666-donor mean was seen in an Asian-associated ancestry cluster in a later analysis. A cluster of highly shared sequence variants was likely a sequencing artifact. Specificity of a few CMV-associated chains for CMV antigens was verified in vitro.

CDR1 SGHNT and CDR2 YYREEE come from the germline V gene (reference sequence). The CDR3 covers 15 residues. V dropped 0 bases and J dropped 9 bases, with 13 bases sitting between them. The PCR ran on 60 Vbeta and 13 Jbeta primers. Data came from immunoSEQ multiplex PCR; TCRdb stores just in-frame clones and leaves some out. The table shows approximately 100,000 clones, with around 80% occurring only once. This clone was recorded a few times. Antigen specificity is unknown. The TCR was taken from a middle-aged woman in good health and CMV-seronegative. Source material: PBMCs. The chain has TRBV5-4 and TRBJ1-6; D is perhaps TRBD1 (6 bases). Here the CDR3 DNA reads TGTGCCAGCAGCTTGGGCGGGGGCCGGGGTTCACCCCTCCACTTT. Its protein is CASSLGGGRGSPLHF.